The 15 T cell receptor beta chains below were found in one sample sequenced in a study of post-analysis software for immune sequencing data. Whole-study results and caveats: Included in a set of roughly five TRBV segments more frequent in patients than controls were TRBV5-6, TRBV5-1 and TRBV20-1.

What these receptors recognize is not known. Unique-molecular-identifier-tagged TCR beta cDNA libraries were used. TCRdb ran MiXCR on the PCR reads and lists one entry per CDR3 protein. Of a few hundred thousand distinct CDR3 sequences in the sample, roughly 35% were seen once. Sequences were obtained from blood. Every receptor here comes from a girl aged 5-17 years with multiple sclerosis.

This clonotype was counted only a few times. The chain carries TRBV12-3 or TRBV12-4 and TRBJ2-5, with 7 bases identical to TRBD2. V shed 4 bases, J shed 1 base, and the junction held 3 bases outside the gene matches. This CDR3 is built from 14 residues. The CDR3 DNA is TGTGCCAGCAGTTGGGGGGGAGTCCAAGAGACCCAGTACTTC. Amino acids: CASSWGGVQETQYF.

The chain joins TRBV6-1 to TRBJ2-2, with TRBD1 identical over 7 bases. Losses at the gene ends were 4 bases for V and 5 bases for J; bases not matched to a gene: 16. The CDR3 runs to 18 residues. CDR1 MNHNS and CDR2 SASEGT come from the germline V gene. The CDR3 is CASSAAGGYMTRTGELFF. The CDR3 coding sequence is TGTGCCAGCAGTGCTGCAGGGGGATATATGACGCGGACCGGGGAGCTGTTTTTT.

About this clonotype: The junction shows a germline mismatch at one end, possibly a read error. The genes are TRBV6-2 or TRBV6-3 and TRBJ2-2, with D possibly being TRBD2 (5 bases). CDR1 is MNHEY and CDR2 is SVGEGT in the germline V gene. CDR3 length: 11 residues. The CDR3 loop is CASSDTGELVF. The CDR3 bases are TGTGCCAGCAGCGACACCGGGGAGCTGGTTTTT.

The chain employs TRBV12-3 or TRBV12-4 and TRBJ1-4, with 8 bases that match TRBD1. V shed 5 bases and J 7 bases; nucleotides not matched to a gene: 6. This CDR3 has 14 residues. In DNA form, the CDR3 reads TGTGCCAGCAGTCACAGGGGGTGGGGTGAAAAACTGTTTTTT. Its translation is CASSHRGWGEKLFF.

The chain combines TRBV5-1 with TRBJ2-7, with D tentatively TRBD1 (6 bases). The CDR3 runs to 16 residues. V lost 4 bases and J 4 bases, leaving 21 bases between the germline ends. CDR1 is SGHRS, CDR2 YFSETQ, per germline. The CDR3: CASSLNTKTGTYEQYF. The CDR3, as DNA: TGCGCCAGCAGCCTGAACACAAAGACAGGAACATACGAGCAGTACTTC.

This clonotype was recorded a few times. J is TRBJ2-3 and V is TRBV20-1; 12 bases are a match to TRBD2. V shed 0 bases, J shed 5 bases, and the junction held 3 bases outside the gene matches. The CDR3 consists of 15 residues. Germline V gene data show CDR1 as DFQATT and CDR2 as SNEGSKA (reference sequence). CDR3 loop: CSAREASGGVDTQYF. CDR3 in DNA: TGCAGTGCTAGAGAGGCTAGCGGGGGGGTAGATACGCAGTATTTT.

The genes are TRBV5-6 and TRBJ2-3, with a possible D match to TRBD1 (5 bases). Germline V gene sequence: CDR1 SGHDT, CDR2 YYEEEE. The CDR3 covers 14 residues. V lost 0 bases and J 5 bases, leaving 10 bases between the germline ends. The CDR3 spells CASSLEGLEDTQYF. The CDR3 DNA sequence: TGTGCCAGCAGCTTGGAGGGGTTAGAAGATACGCAGTATTTT.

Details on this clonotype: At one of its ends the junction is not consistent with the germline gene, which may arise from a read error. The chain recombines TRBV2 with TRBJ1-1, with unresolved D. The germline V gene encodes CDR1 SNHLY and CDR2 FYNNEI. The CDR3 is made up of 15 amino acids. CDR3 nucleotides: TGTGCCGGCAGTGGGAGAGGACGAGTGAACACTGAAGCTTTCTTT. Translating it yields CAGSGRGRVNTEAFF.

The chain carries TRBV7-2 and TRBJ1-1; D gene ambiguous. Germline CDR1 is SGHTA and CDR2 is FQGNSA. V gave up 2 bases and J gave up 6 bases, with 10 bases separating them. The length of the CDR3 is 13 residues. The CDR3 DNA sequence: TGTGCCAGCAGCTTAAGTAGGGAGCCTGAAGCTTTCTTT. Amino acid sequence: CASSLSREPEAFF.

V is TRBV7-9 and J is TRBJ2-3; D unresolved. Germline V gene data show CDR1 as SEHNR and CDR2 as FQNEAQ (reference sequence). CDR3 length equals 13 residues. Trimming shortened V by 2 bases and J by 5 bases, and 8 bases separated the two germline ends. Here the CDR3 DNA reads TGTGCCAGCAGCTTAAGGGTTGAAGATACGCAGTATTTT. This encodes CASSLRVEDTQYF.

This clonotype has a handful of counts. The J gene is TRBJ1-6, the V gene TRBV7-8, with TRBD1 as a possible D gene (5 bases). Germline CDR1 and CDR2: SGHVS and FQNEAQ. V was pared by 5 bases and J by 6 bases, with 14 bases between. The CDR3 covers 15 residues. The CDR3 DNA follows: TGTGCCAGCAGCCTCCGGGACGCCTTTAATTCACCCCTCCACTTT. Its protein is CASSLRDAFNSPLHF. The whole variable domain, remainder taken from reference TRBV7-8 and TRBJ1-6, is GAGVSQSPRYKVAKRGQDVALRCDPISGHVSLFWYQQALGQGPEFLTYFQNEAQLDKSGLPSDRFFAERPEGSVSTLKIQRTQQEDSAVYLCASSLRDAFNSPLHFGNGTRLTVT.

The chain uses TRBV6-6 and TRBJ2-2; no clear D. The CDR3 length is 16 residues. Germline CDR1 and CDR2: MNHNY and SVGAGI (reference sequence). Deletions cut 2 bases from V and 5 bases from J, with 15 bases between. CDR3 amino acids: CASSYPYRLRTGELFF. In DNA form, the CDR3 reads TGTGCCAGCAGTTACCCGTACAGATTAAGGACCGGGGAGCTGTTTTTT.

This clonotype occurred a few times. The chain carries TRBV7-9 and TRBJ2-3; TRBD2 agrees at 9 bases. This CDR3 has 12 amino acids. Germline CDR1 reads SEHNR; CDR2 reads FQNEAQ (reference sequence). J was trimmed by 10 bases and V by 8 bases; bases with no gene match: 7. The CDR3 sequence: CASWDSGGSQYF. The DNA for the CDR3 is TGTGCCAGCTGGGACAGCGGGGGGTCGCAGTATTTT.

The chain combines TRBV7-2 with TRBJ2-3; D unclear. V gave up 4 bases and J gave up 0 bases, with 8 bases separating them. CDR3 length: 14 residues. Germline V gene sequence: CDR1 SGHTA, CDR2 FQGNSA. CDR3 DNA sequence: TGTGCCAGCAGCTCAGCCTCTAGCACAGATACGCAGTATTTT. Translated: CASSSASSTDTQYF. Drawing the rest from reference TRBV7-2 and TRBJ2-3, the complete variable domain is GAGVSQSPSNKVTEKGKDVELRCDPISGHTALYWYRQSLGQGLEFLIYFQGNSAPDKSGLPSDRFSAERTGGSVSTLTIQRTQQEDSAVYLCASSSASSTDTQYFGPGTRLTVL.

This clonotype was seen a few times. In DNA, the CDR3 is TGCGCCAGCAGCCCGCGCCCTACAACTAATGAAAAACTGTTTTTT. Protein product: CASSPRPTTNEKLFF. This chain joins TRBV4-1 and TRBJ1-4; D ambiguous. Per the germline V gene, CDR1 is MGHRA and CDR2 is YSYEKL. The V and J ends lost 4 bases and 0 bases respectively, with 9 bases between them. The CDR3 runs 15 residues.